These 31 T cell receptor beta chains share one sample of origin, sequenced in a study of early T cells in non-severe SARS-CoV-2 infection (dated by TCRdb to the early 2020s). Libraries came from 5' RACE. Sequencing was carried out with a NextSeq 500. In-frame beta chains were kept once TCRdb had trimmed the public reads at Q25 with fastp and called clones with MiXCR. Rows with one shared CDR3 protein collapse into an entry with the most common genes and DNA. For this sample the table gives 85,000 to 100,000 distinct CDR3 sequences, of which around 10% were detected only once. Around 5.1% of the sample goes to the ten largest clones. The sequenced sample consisted of whole blood. Every receptor here comes from an adult who was a healthcare worker with PCR-confirmed SARS-CoV-2 infection or an uninfected control (not recorded which).

This clonotype was observed many times. This chain links TRBV9 with TRBJ1-2, with D possibly TRBD1 on 5 matching bases. Germline CDR1 SGDLS, CDR2 YYNGEE. V was cut by 4 bases and J by 3 bases, with 16 bases left in between. This CDR3 comprises 15 residues. The CDR3 protein is CASSPYAGRDYGYTF. DNA of the CDR3: TGTGCCAGCAGCCCTTATGCGGGACGAGACTATGGCTACACCTTC.

This clonotype was seen repeatedly, ten times or more. The chain employs TRBV7-2 and TRBJ1-2; no clear D. Germline V lookup: CDR1 SGHTA, CDR2 FQGNSA. Trimming cost V 2 bases and J 8 bases, with 15 bases left between them. This CDR3 spans 14 amino acids. DNA of the CDR3: TGTGCCAGCAGCTTAATGACTCCTGCGGAGGGCTACACCTTC. Its protein product is CASSLMTPAEGYTF.

V gene TRBV20-1 combines with J gene TRBJ2-1; perhaps D is TRBD1 or TRBD2 (6 bases each). V was pared by 8 bases and J by 8 bases, with 22 bases between. The V gene's germline CDR1 is DFQATT and CDR2 SNEGSKA (reference sequence). The CDR3 contains 14 residues. The CDR3 region has the DNA TGCAGTACCACGACTAGAGGGACACACGATGAGCAGTTCTTC. It specifies CSTTTRGTHDEQFF.

Many counts were recorded for this clonotype. The chain is built from TRBV3-1 and TRBJ1-1, with TRBD1 matching over 9 bases. This CDR3 spans 14 amino acids. The junction had 3 bases not matched to a gene; V was cut back by 3 bases and J by 4 bases. CDR1 and CDR2 from the germline V gene are LGHDT and YNNKEL (reference sequence). CDR3: CASSQWGQGTEAFF. The CDR3 coding sequence is TGTGCCAGCAGCCAGTGGGGACAGGGCACTGAAGCTTTCTTT.

V usage is TRBV5-1 and J usage is TRBJ2-1; unclear D gene. Trimming took 0 bases from V and 4 from J, leaving 5 bases between them. This CDR3 has 13 amino acids. The germline V gene has CDR1 SGHRS and CDR2 YFSETQ. Here the CDR3 reads CASSLEVYNEQFF. The CDR3 coding sequence is TGCGCCAGCAGCTTGGAGGTGTACAATGAGCAGTTCTTC.

This clonotype was picked up many times. The chain is built from TRBV4-2 and TRBJ1-1; D unclear. V was trimmed by 0 bases and J by 7 bases, leaving 15 bases between them. The V gene's germline CDR1 is LGHNA and CDR2 YNFKEQ. CDR3 length equals 15 residues. The CDR3 protein is CASSQDGQNNFEAFF. DNA of the CDR3: TGTGCCAGCAGCCAAGACGGGCAGAATAATTTTGAAGCTTTCTTT.

Only a few counts were recorded for this clonotype. The chain joins TRBV20-1 to TRBJ2-1; D may be TRBD2 (5 bases). Germline CDR1 is DFQATT and CDR2 is SNEGSKA (reference sequence). The CDR3 runs 12 residues. V was clipped by 6 bases and J by 3 bases, with 9 bases between them. The CDR3 spells CSADGDYNEQFF. The CDR3 nucleotides read TGCAGTGCCGACGGGGACTACAATGAGCAGTTCTTC.

The J gene is TRBJ2-1, the V gene TRBV4-2; no clear D. V was trimmed by 0 bases and J by 1 base, leaving 4 bases between them. The germline gives CDR1 LGHNA, CDR2 YNFKEQ. This CDR3 has 14 residues. The CDR3 coding sequence is TGTGCCAGCAGCCAAGACGGGTCCTACAATGAGCAGTTCTTC. Translated: CASSQDGSYNEQFF.

This rearrangement joins TRBV6-6 to TRBJ2-2; perhaps TRBD2 as D (6 bases). The V and J ends lost 10 bases and 5 bases respectively, with 23 bases between them. Germline-derived CDR1 and CDR2 are MNHNY and SVGAGI (reference sequence). The length of the CDR3 is 16 residues. The CDR3 loop reads CATLTSFGSRTGELFF. The CDR3 DNA reads as TGTGCCACCCTTACCAGTTTCGGGAGTAGGACCGGGGAGCTGTTTTTT.

The rearrangement joins TRBV12-3 or TRBV12-4 to TRBJ1-5, with D unclear. The CDR3 runs 19 residues. With 2 bases removed from V and 4 bases from J, the gap between germline ends came to 24 bases. The CDR3 DNA reads TGTGCCAGCAGTTTATCATTATCCAGCGAGGCCGGCGGGAATCAGCCCCAGCATTTT. Protein: CASSLSLSSEAGGNQPQHF.

This clonotype occurred a few times. V and J are TRBV11-2 and TRBJ1-3; D gene ambiguous. Deletions cut 4 bases from V and 4 bases from J, with 11 bases between. The CDR3 is 14 amino acids. Germline V lookup: CDR1 SGHAT, CDR2 FQNNGV. CDR3 region: CASSSRLSGNTIYF. The CDR3 DNA follows: TGTGCCAGCAGCTCACGTCTATCAGGAAACACCATATATTTT.

This clonotype was detected ten times or more. This chain links TRBV5-1 with TRBJ1-6, with TRBD1 as a possible D gene (6 bases). CDR1 and CDR2 (germline): SGHRS, YFSETQ. The V and J ends lost 0 bases and 8 bases respectively, with 18 bases between them. The CDR3 contains 17 residues. The CDR3 sequence is CASSLASGGPSYSPLHF. The CDR3 DNA follows: TGCGCCAGCAGCTTGGCGTCCGGGGGGCCTAGTTATTCACCCCTCCACTTT.

The table lists this clonotype with a few counts. The gene calls are TRBV6-5 and TRBJ2-3; 7 bases line up with TRBD1. This CDR3 has 14 amino acids. CDR1 is MNHEY, CDR2 SVGAGI, per germline. Trimming cost V 2 bases and J 3 bases; bases outside gene matches: 2. CDR3 residues: CASSYDRATDTQYF. CDR3 nucleotide sequence: TGTGCCAGCAGTTACGACAGGGCTACAGATACGCAGTATTTT.

This clonotype was seen only a few times. The chain carries TRBV7-2 and TRBJ1-2, with D possibly matching TRBD1 (6 bases). V was pared by 5 bases and J by 0 bases, with 13 bases between. Germline V gene data show CDR1 as SGHTA and CDR2 as FQGNSA. This CDR3 is built from 15 residues. In DNA form, the CDR3 reads TGTGCCAGCAGCGTCCAGACAGGCACTAACTATGGCTACACCTTC. Translating gives CASSVQTGTNYGYTF.

This clonotype was recorded a few times. V gene TRBV7-6 combines with J gene TRBJ2-3; TRBD2 aligns across 7 bases. Looked up from germline, CDR1 is SGHVS and CDR2 is FNYEAQ. The CDR3 covers 14 residues. J lost 4 bases, V lost 5 bases, and 6 bases had no gene match. CDR3 nucleotides: TGTGCCAGCAGCCCCTTCGGGGGGTCAGATACGCAGTATTTT. Its protein product is CASSPFGGSDTQYF.

The gene calls are TRBV2 and TRBJ2-3; 7 bases map to TRBD1. The V and J ends lost 5 bases and 0 bases, in that order; junction bases with no gene match: 8. Per the germline V gene, CDR1 is SNHLY and CDR2 is FYNNEI. This CDR3 spans 16 amino acids. The DNA for the CDR3 is TGTGCCAGCAGTTTGACAGGGACCCCGAGCACAGATACGCAGTATTTT. Translated: CASSLTGTPSTDTQYF.

This clonotype was recorded at least ten times. The chain couples TRBV11-3 to TRBJ1-1; 9 bases fit TRBD1. In germline, CDR1 is SGHNT, CDR2 YENEEA. This CDR3 region has 15 residues. J lost 5 bases, V lost 5 bases, and 9 bases had no gene match. The CDR3 sequence: CASSPRTGAGTEAFF. DNA for the CDR3: TGTGCCAGCAGCCCACGGACAGGGGCGGGGACTGAAGCTTTCTTT.

To note about this clonotype: With a much larger clone just one base away, this may be a read error. The chain uses TRBV12-3 or TRBV12-4 and TRBJ2-1; D is perhaps TRBD1 (6 bases). This CDR3 has 13 residues. Between the trimmed V and J ends, which lost 5 bases and 12 bases, there was a span of 17 bases. CDR3 sequence: CASSPQTGTGQFF. The CDR3 DNA sequence: TGTGCCAGCAGTCCCCAGACAGGAACTGGGCAGTTCTTC.

This clonotype was counted many times. The chain links TRBV21-1 to TRBJ2-7; TRBD1 is the table's D call and was not checked against the DNA. TRBV21-1 is a listed pseudogene. This CDR3 is built from 14 residues. CDR3 region: CASGGQGYSYEQYF. The CDR3 DNA reads as TGTGCCAGCGGAGGACAGGGTTACTCCTACGAGCAGTACTTC.

This clonotype was seen repeatedly, ten times or more. V and J are TRBV30 and TRBJ2-7, with 8 nucleotides matching TRBD1. The CDR3 is made up of 13 amino acids. V trimming: 2 bases; J trimming: 3 bases; junction bases outside the gene matches: 3. Germline CDR1 and CDR2: GTSNPN and SVGIG (reference sequence). The CDR3 DNA follows: TGTGCCTGGAGTTTAGGACAGGGCTACGAGCAGTACTTC. Residues: CAWSLGQGYEQYF.

This clonotype was counted ten times or more. The chain couples TRBV5-1 to TRBJ2-3; D tentatively fits TRBD1 or TRBD2 (5 bases each). The length of the CDR3 is 16 residues. Germline-derived CDR1 and CDR2 are SGHRS and YFSETQ. Trimming pared 5 bases from V and 3 bases from J, leaving 19 bases between. The CDR3 sequence: CASRVNPGPITDTQYF. DNA of the CDR3: TGCGCCAGCAGGGTCAATCCGGGACCCATTACAGATACGCAGTATTTT.

This sequence joins TRBV6-2 or TRBV6-3 and TRBJ2-1; possible D gene TRBD1, 6 bases. CDR1 is MNHEY, CDR2 SVGEGT, per germline. V was trimmed by 7 bases and J by 7 bases, leaving 14 bases between them. The CDR3 contains 13 residues. The CDR3, as DNA: TGTGCCAGCATCTCGGACAGCAGTAATGAGCAGTTCTTC. This sequence encodes CASISDSSNEQFF.

This clonotype occurred many times. V usage is TRBV29-1 and J usage is TRBJ2-3; D may be TRBD1 or TRBD2 (5 bases each). V lost 8 bases to trimming and J lost 1 base, with 13 bases between them. This CDR3 contains 13 residues. Germline lookup yields CDR1 SQVTM and CDR2 ANQGSEA. CDR3 protein: CSTIPGRTDTQYF. CDR3 coding DNA: TGCAGCACCATTCCGGGGCGCACAGATACGCAGTATTTT.

This clonotype has a count of ten or more. This chain links TRBV9 with TRBJ2-2; D remains unclear. Germline V lookup: CDR1 SGDLS, CDR2 YYNGEE. The CDR3 runs 14 residues. The germline V and J ends were trimmed by 1 base and 4 bases, with 8 bases remaining between them. The CDR3 spells CASSVFDITGELFF. Here the CDR3 DNA reads TGTGCCAGCAGCGTATTTGACATCACCGGGGAGCTGTTTTTT.

CDR3 coding DNA: TGTGCCAGCAGCTTCCGGGTGAACACTGAAGCTTTCTTT. It translates to CASSFRVNTEAFF. The genes are TRBV7-9 and TRBJ1-1; no reliable D call. V gave up 3 bases and J gave up 0 bases, with 5 bases separating them. The CDR3 length is 13 residues. Germline CDR1 is SEHNR and CDR2 is FQNEAQ (reference sequence).

This clonotype has ten or more counts. V usage is TRBV12-3 or TRBV12-4 and J usage is TRBJ2-2, with TRBD1 as a possible D gene (5 bases). V was cut by 6 bases and J by 3 bases, with 11 bases left in between. The CDR3 spans 14 residues. CDR3 protein: CASRPDRYTGELFF. The CDR3 coding sequence is TGTGCCAGCAGACCCGACAGATACACCGGGGAGCTGTTTTTT.

The chain links TRBV29-1 to TRBJ1-5; D gene unclear. There are 13 residues in the CDR3. Trimming pared 4 bases from V and 2 bases from J, leaving 9 bases between. Per germline, CDR1 SQVTM and CDR2 ANQGSEA. The CDR3: CSVGGLGNQPQHF. DNA for the CDR3: TGCAGCGTTGGAGGTTTGGGCAATCAGCCCCAGCATTTT.

In this sample, this clonotype turned up a few times. The rearrangement links TRBV6-4 to TRBJ2-3; 8 nucleotides match TRBD2. The CDR3 loop spans 15 amino acids. Losses at the gene ends were 6 bases for V and 0 bases for J; bases not matched to a gene: 5. The germline gives CDR1 MRHNA, CDR2 SNTAGT. The DNA of the CDR3 is TGTGCCAGCAGCGTTAGCGGGGCCAGCACAGATACGCAGTATTTT. Its protein product is CASSVSGASTDTQYF.

This clonotype was counted a few times. The V call is TRBV20-1, the J call TRBJ2-2; 8 bases align to TRBD2. J was trimmed by 7 bases and V by 6 bases; bases with no gene match: 4. Germline V gene sequence: CDR1 DFQATT, CDR2 SNEGSKA (reference sequence). The CDR3 has 12 residues. CDR3 protein: CSAPSGSGELFF. The DNA for the CDR3 is TGCAGTGCCCCCAGCGGGAGCGGGGAGCTGTTTTTT.

The sample holds a few counts of this clonotype. V usage is TRBV3-1 and J usage is TRBJ2-7; D unresolved. This CDR3 comprises 13 residues. CDR1 and CDR2 (germline): LGHDT, YNNKEL (reference sequence). Trimming cost V 3 bases and J 2 bases, with 8 bases left between them. The CDR3 region has the DNA TGTGCCAGCAGCCAGCCACCAACCTACGAGCAGTACTTC. Translated: CASSQPPTYEQYF.

In its sample, this clonotype was seen many times. Mismatch with germline at one junction end may stem from a read error. The chain has TRBV28 and TRBJ2-3; unclear D gene. Looked up from germline, CDR1 is MDHEN and CDR2 is SYDVKM. The CDR3 runs 13 residues. The CDR3: CASSLWVADTQYF. The CDR3 region has the DNA TGTGCCAGCAGTCTATGGGTGGCAGATACGCAGTATTTT.